This T cell receptor beta chain emerged from a study of T cell changes during pregnancy in multiple sclerosis. CDR3 length: 16 amino acids. Trimming removed 0 bases from V and 2 bases from J, with 15 bases in between. Germline V gene lookup returns CDR1 SGHRS and CDR2 YFSETQ. Libraries were prepared by immunoSEQ multiplex PCR; TCRdb keeps only in-frame clonotypes and omits some of them. The table has 60,000 to 70,000 clones, around nine tenths seen once. J is TRBJ2-7 and V is TRBV5-1, with TRBD2 as a possible D gene (5 bases). The sequence was collected from a female donor in good health, enrolled as a control in a pregnancy study. Sample: peripheral blood, taken in the third trimester of pregnancy. CDR3: CASSLEFGYGTYEQYF. The DNA for the CDR3 is TGCGCCAGCAGCTTGGAGTTCGGCTACGGGACCTACGAGCAGTACTTC.